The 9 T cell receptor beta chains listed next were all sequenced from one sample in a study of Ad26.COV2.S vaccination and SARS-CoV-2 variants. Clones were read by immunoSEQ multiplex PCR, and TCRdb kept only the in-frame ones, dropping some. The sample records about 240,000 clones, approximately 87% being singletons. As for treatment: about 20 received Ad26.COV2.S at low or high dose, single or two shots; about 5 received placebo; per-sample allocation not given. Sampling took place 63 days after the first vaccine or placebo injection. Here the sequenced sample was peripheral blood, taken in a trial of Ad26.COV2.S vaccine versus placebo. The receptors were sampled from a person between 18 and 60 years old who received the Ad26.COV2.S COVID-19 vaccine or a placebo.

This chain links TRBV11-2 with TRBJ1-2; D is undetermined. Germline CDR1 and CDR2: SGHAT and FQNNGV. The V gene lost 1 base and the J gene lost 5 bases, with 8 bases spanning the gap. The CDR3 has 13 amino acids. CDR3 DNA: TGTGCCAGCAGCTTAGGGGCCCTTTATGGCTACACCTTC. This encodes CASSLGALYGYTF.

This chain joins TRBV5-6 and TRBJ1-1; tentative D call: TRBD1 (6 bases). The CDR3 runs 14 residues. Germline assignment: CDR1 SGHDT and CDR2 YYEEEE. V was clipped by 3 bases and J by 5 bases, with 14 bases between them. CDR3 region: CASSSYRERTEAFF. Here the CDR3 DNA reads TGTGCCAGCAGCTCATACAGGGAAAGGACTGAAGCTTTCTTT.

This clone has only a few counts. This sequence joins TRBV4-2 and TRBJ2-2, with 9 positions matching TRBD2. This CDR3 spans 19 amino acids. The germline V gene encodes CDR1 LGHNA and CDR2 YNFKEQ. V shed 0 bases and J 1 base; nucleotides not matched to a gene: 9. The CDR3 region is CASSQDTLTLAGNTGELFF. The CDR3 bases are TGTGCCAGCAGCCAAGATACCCTCACACTAGCGGGGAACACCGGGGAGCTGTTTTTT.

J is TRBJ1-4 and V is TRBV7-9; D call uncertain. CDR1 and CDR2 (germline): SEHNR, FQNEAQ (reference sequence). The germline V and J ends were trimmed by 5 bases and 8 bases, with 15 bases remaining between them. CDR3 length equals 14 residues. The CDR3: CASSQLDGREKLFF. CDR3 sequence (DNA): TGTGCCAGCAGCCAGTTGGACGGGCGGGAAAAACTGTTTTTT.

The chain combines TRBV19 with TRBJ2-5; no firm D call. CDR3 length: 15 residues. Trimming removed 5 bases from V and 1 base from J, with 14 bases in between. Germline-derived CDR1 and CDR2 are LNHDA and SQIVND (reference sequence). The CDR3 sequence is CASSPHSKAQETQYF. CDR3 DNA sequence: TGTGCCAGTAGTCCCCACAGCAAGGCCCAAGAGACCCAGTACTTC.

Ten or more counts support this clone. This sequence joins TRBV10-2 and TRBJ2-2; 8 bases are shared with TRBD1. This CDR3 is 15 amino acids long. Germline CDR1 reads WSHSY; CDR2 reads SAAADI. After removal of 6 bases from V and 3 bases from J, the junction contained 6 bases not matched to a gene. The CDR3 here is CASRAGTGDTGELFF. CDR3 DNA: TGCGCCAGCAGGGCCGGGACAGGAGACACCGGGGAGCTGTTTTTT.

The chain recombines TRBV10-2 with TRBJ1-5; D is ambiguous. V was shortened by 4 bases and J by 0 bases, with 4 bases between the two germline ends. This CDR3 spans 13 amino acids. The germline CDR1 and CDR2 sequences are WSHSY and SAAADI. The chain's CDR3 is CASSGYSNQPQHF. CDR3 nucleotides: TGCGCCAGCAGTGGATATAGCAATCAGCCCCAGCATTTT.

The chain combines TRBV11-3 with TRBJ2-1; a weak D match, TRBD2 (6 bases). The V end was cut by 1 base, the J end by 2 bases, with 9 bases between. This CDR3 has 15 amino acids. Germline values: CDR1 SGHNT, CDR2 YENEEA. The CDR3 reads CASSLGGVTYNEQFF. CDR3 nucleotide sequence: TGTGCCAGCAGCTTAGGGGGGGTCACCTACAATGAGCAGTTCTTC.

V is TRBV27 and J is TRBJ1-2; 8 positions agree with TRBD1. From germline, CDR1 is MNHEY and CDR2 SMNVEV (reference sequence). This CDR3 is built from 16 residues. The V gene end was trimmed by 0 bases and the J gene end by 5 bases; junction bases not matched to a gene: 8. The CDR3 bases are TGTGCCAGCAGTTTATCCCGGACAGGGTTCACGTATGGCTACACCTTC. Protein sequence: CASSLSRTGFTYGYTF.